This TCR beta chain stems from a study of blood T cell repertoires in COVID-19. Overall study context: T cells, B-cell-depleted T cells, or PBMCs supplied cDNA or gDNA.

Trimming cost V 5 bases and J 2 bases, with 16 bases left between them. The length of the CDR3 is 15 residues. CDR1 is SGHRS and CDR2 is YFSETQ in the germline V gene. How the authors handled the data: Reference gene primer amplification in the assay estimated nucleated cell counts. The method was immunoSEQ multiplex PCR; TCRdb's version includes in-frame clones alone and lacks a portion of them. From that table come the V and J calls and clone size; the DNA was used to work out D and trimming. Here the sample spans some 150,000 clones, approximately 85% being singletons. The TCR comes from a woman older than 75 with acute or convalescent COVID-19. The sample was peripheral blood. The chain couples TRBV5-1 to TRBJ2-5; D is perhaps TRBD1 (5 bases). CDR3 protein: CASRPQGRQQETQYF. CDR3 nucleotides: TGCGCCAGCAGACCCCAGGGAAGGCAACAAGAGACCCAGTACTTC.